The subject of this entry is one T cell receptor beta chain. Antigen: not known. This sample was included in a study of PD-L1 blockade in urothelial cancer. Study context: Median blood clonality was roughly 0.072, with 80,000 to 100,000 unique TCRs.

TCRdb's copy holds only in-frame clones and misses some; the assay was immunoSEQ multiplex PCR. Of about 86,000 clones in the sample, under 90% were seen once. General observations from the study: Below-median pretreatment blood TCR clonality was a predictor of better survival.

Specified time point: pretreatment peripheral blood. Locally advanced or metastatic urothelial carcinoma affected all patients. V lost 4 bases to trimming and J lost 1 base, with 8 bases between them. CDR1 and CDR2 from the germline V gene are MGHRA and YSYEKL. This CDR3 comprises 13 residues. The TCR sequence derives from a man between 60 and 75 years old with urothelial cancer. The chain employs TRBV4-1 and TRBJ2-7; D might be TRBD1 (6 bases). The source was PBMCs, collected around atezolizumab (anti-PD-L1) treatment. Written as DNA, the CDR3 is TGCGCCAGCAGCCGAGGGGGTTCCTACGAGCAGTACTTC. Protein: CASSRGGSYEQYF.